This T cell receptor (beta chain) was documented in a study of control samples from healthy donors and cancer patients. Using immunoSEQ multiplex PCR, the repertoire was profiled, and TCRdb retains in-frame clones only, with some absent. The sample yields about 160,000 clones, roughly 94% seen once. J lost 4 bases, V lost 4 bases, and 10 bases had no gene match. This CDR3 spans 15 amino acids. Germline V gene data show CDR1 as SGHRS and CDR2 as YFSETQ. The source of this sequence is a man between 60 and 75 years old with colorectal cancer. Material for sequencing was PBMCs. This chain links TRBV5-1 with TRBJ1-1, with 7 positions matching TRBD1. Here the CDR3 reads CASSPKQGFGTEAFF. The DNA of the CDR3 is TGCGCCAGCAGCCCAAAACAGGGGTTTGGCACTGAAGCTTTCTTT.